This entry features one T cell receptor (beta chain) sequence. As yet, its antigen is unknown. These data are taken from a study of T cell responses to AZD1222 COVID-19 vaccine. Study observations and caveats: Reportedly, nearly half of unique spike TCRs recognized epitopes outside B.1.351/B.1.1.7 mutations. Just a handful of AZD1222 recipients tested seropositive at baseline. A mostly white British donor set with more females was recruited, and clonal diversity was possibly underestimated. Two AZD1222 doses significantly raised spike-specific TCR breadth and depth over controls.

Generated by immunoSEQ multiplex PCR, the TCRdb table keeps only in-frame clones and is missing some. The repertoire holds roughly 150,000 clones, with roughly 91% as singletons. Trimming took 2 bases from V and 6 from J, leaving 8 bases between them. The CDR3 extends over 12 amino acids. The V gene's germline CDR1 is GTSNPN and CDR2 SVGIG (reference sequence). The V call is TRBV30, the J call TRBJ1-5; D not resolved. The TCR sequence derives from an adult who received the AZD1222 COVID-19 vaccine. The specimen comprised peripheral blood, sampled 28 days after the second AZD1222 dose. CDR3 sequence reads: CAWSLGSQPQHF. The CDR3 nucleotides read TGTGCCTGGAGTCTTGGAAGTCAGCCCCAGCATTTT.